The 12 T cell receptor beta chains reported below all come from one sample, sequenced in a study of a mutant IDH1 vaccine in newly diagnosed glioma (dated by TCRdb to the early 2020s). The library relied on the immunoSEQ multiplex PCR assay. Drawn from immuneACCESS, this table holds only the in-frame rearrangements with V and J called that TCRdb kept. Clones are partly lost; checked studies trace under half to an unresolved V gene and leave the rest unexplained. This sample gives 35,000 to 50,000 clones in total; less than 95% of them show up just once. The ten largest account for just under 4% of the sample. These receptors have no identified antigens. The time point label on this specimen signifies: week 23, last vaccination. Each vaccine dose, consisting of 300 ug of a 20-mer mutant IDH1 peptide in Montanide, was administered subcutaneously with topical imiquimod. The input for sequencing was PBMCs, taken from a glioma patient whose treatment included an IDH1 peptide vaccine. The receptor set was obtained from a man in his fifties or sixties with glioma.

The chain uses TRBV5-5 and TRBJ2-2; 7 bases are a match to TRBD2. This CDR3 comprises 15 residues. Germline trimming cut 1 base from V and 5 bases from J; bases unmatched to any gene: 5. Germline CDR1 and CDR2: SGHKS and YYEKEE (reference sequence). CDR3 nucleotide sequence: TGTGCCAGCAGCTTGACGGGAGGAGAGACCGGGGAGCTGTTTTTT. This translates into CASSLTGGETGELFF.

This sequence joins TRBV25-1 and TRBJ2-2; D is uncertain. The CDR3 is 12 amino acids. Germline values: CDR1 MGHDK, CDR2 SYGVNS. Trimming took off 8 bases at V and 4 bases at J, with 8 bases between the two ends. CDR3 region: CASFRGTGELFF. CDR3 nucleotide sequence: TGTGCCAGCTTTCGCGGCACCGGGGAGCTGTTTTTT. Variable domain in full (rest from reference TRBV25-1 and TRBJ2-2): EADIYQTPRYLVIGTGKKITLECSQTMGHDKMYWYQQDPGMELHLIHYSYGVNSTEKGDLSSESTVSRIRTEHFPLTLESARPSHTSQYLCASFRGTGELFFGEGSRLTVL.

The genes are TRBV6-6 and TRBJ1-1, with 9 bases fitting TRBD1. CDR3 length: 16 amino acids. Looked up from germline, CDR1 is MNHNY and CDR2 is SVGAGI (reference sequence). Trimming removed 6 bases from V and 0 bases from J; junction bases left unmatched: 8. As DNA, the CDR3 is TGTGCCAGCAGAATACAGGGGGCTTCCATGAACACTGAAGCTTTCTTT. It codes for CASRIQGASMNTEAFF.

The chain is built from TRBV9 and TRBJ2-7; unclear D gene. CDR1 is SGDLS, CDR2 YYNGEE, per germline. The CDR3 loop spans 12 amino acids. The V and J ends lost 3 bases and 6 bases respectively, with 10 bases between them. The CDR3 sequence is CASSAATGEQYF. The CDR3 DNA reads as TGTGCCAGCAGCGCTGCCACGGGCGAGCAGTACTTC.

The chain combines TRBV4-3 with TRBJ2-3, with D possibly TRBD2 on 5 matching bases. V was pared by 3 bases and J by 6 bases, with 10 bases between. This CDR3 is built from 13 residues. Germline CDR1 reads LGHNA; CDR2 reads YSLEER. The CDR3 here is CASSQDFVDTQYF. The CDR3 nucleotides read TGCGCCAGCAGCCAGGACTTCGTGGATACGCAGTATTTT.

The rearrangement uses TRBV5-1 and TRBJ2-1, with D perhaps matching TRBD2 (6 bases). CDR3 length equals 15 residues. Germline CDR1 is SGHRS and CDR2 is YFSETQ. V was cut by 4 bases and J by 3 bases, with 14 bases left in between. The CDR3 sequence: CASSGGLHNYNEQFF. The CDR3 nucleotides read TGCGCCAGCAGCGGCGGACTACATAACTACAATGAGCAGTTCTTC.

This chain uses TRBV6-6 with TRBJ1-5; no definite D call. Germline-derived CDR1 and CDR2 are MNHNY and SVGAGI (reference sequence). V was pared by 5 bases and J by 0 bases, with 8 bases between. This CDR3 has 14 amino acids. CDR3 DNA sequence: TGTGCCAGCAGTCTTACATATAGCAATCAGCCCCAGCATTTT. Translated, it gives CASSLTYSNQPQHF.

The chain has TRBV7-6 and TRBJ2-2, with TRBD2 as a possible D gene (7 bases). The CDR3 is 14 amino acids. Trimming took 4 bases from V and 5 from J, leaving 11 bases between them. Germline V gene data show CDR1 as SGHVS and CDR2 as FNYEAQ. The CDR3 DNA sequence: TGTGCCAGCAGCTCGAGGGGGGGAACCGGGGAGCTGTTTTTT. This sequence encodes CASSSRGGTGELFF.

The chain joins TRBV7-2 to TRBJ2-7; D perhaps matches TRBD1 (5 bases). The CDR3 is 13 amino acids. Germline V gene sequence: CDR1 SGHTA, CDR2 FQGNSA. V lost 4 bases, J lost 3 bases, and 10 bases lay in between. The CDR3 reads CASSYVQDYEQYF. CDR3 DNA sequence: TGTGCCAGCAGCTACGTACAGGACTACGAGCAGTACTTC.

V is TRBV29-1 and J is TRBJ2-7, with 9 bases matching TRBD2. The CDR3 length is 16 residues. With V trimmed by 2 bases and J by 4 bases, 12 bases remained unmatched. Looked up from germline, CDR1 is SQVTM and CDR2 is ANQGSEA. Here the CDR3 reads CSVEFLGLAGLYEQYF. CDR3 coding DNA: TGCAGCGTTGAATTTCTTGGGCTAGCGGGATTGTACGAGCAGTACTTC.

The chain carries TRBV28 and TRBJ2-5; 8 bases agree with TRBD1. CDR1 is MDHEN, CDR2 SYDVKM, per germline. This CDR3 has 13 amino acids. The V gene end was trimmed by 7 bases and the J gene end by 4 bases; junction bases not matched to a gene: 5. CDR3 bases: TGTGCCAGCAAAGCAGGGGGCGCAGAGACCCAGTACTTC. It yields the protein CASKAGGAETQYF.

The chain has TRBV7-8 and TRBJ1-4, with D hard to call. V was shortened by 4 bases and J by 5 bases, with 17 bases between the two germline ends. CDR1 is SGHVS and CDR2 is FQNEAQ in the germline V gene. The CDR3 runs to 16 residues. The CDR3 loop reads CASSSLGLKDNEKLFF. As DNA, the CDR3 is TGTGCCAGCAGCTCCCTGGGGTTAAAGGACAATGAAAAACTGTTTTTT.